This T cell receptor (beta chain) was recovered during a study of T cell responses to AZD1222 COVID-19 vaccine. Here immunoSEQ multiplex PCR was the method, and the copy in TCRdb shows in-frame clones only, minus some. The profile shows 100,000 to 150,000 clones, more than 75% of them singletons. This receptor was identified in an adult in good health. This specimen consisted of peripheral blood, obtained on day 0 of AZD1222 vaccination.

DNA for the CDR3: TGCAGCGTTTTACTCCCGGGACAGGGGAATGAAAAACTGTTTTTT. Protein product: CSVLLPGQGNEKLFF. The chain joins TRBV29-1 to TRBJ1-4; TRBD1 matches at 10 bases. CDR1 and CDR2 from the germline V gene are SQVTM and ANQGSEA. The CDR3 spans 15 residues. The V segment lost 5 bases and the J segment 5 bases; nucleotides outside the gene matches: 8. The variable domain in full, completed from reference TRBV29-1 and TRBJ1-4, reads SAVISQKPSRDICQRGTSLTIQCQVDSQVTMMFWYRQQPGQSLTLIATANQGSEATYESGFVIDKFPISRPNLTFSTLTVSNMSPEDSSIYLCSVLLPGQGNEKLFFGSGTQLSVL.